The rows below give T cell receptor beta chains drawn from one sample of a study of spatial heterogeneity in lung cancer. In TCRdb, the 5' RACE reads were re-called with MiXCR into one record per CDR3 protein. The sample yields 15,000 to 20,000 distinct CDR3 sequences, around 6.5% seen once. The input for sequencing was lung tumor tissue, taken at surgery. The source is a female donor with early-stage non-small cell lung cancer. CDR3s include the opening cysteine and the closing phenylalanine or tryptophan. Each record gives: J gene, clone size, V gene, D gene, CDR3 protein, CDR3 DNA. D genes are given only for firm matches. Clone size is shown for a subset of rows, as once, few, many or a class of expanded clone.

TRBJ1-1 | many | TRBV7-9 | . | CASSLRDHSGTEAFF | TGTGCCAGCAGCTTGAGGGATCACAGTGGCACTGAAGCTTTCTTT
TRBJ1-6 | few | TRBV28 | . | CASSASQGSIHF | TGTGCCAGCAGTGCCTCACAGGGTAGTATCCACTTT
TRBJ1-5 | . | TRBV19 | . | CASSILRAGAVSNQPQHF | TGTGCCAGTAGTATTCTAAGAGCAGGGGCTGTTAGCAATCAGCCCCAGCATTTT
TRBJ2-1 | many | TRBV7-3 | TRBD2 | CASSFLAGVAPSDEQFF | TGTGCCAGCAGCTTCCTAGCGGGGGTTGCTCCTTCGGATGAGCAGTTCTTC
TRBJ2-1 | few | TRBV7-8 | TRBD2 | CASSPKWGGSSYNEQFF | TGTGCCAGCAGCCCAAAGTGGGGGGGGAGCTCCTACAATGAGCAGTTCTTC
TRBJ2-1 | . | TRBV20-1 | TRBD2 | CSARRGGSYNEQFF | TGCAGTGCTAGGCGGGGGGGCTCCTACAATGAGCAGTTCTTC
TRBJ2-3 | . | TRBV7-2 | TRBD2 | CASSFRTSEDTQYF | TGTGCCAGCAGCTTTAGGACTAGCGAGGATACGCAGTATTTT
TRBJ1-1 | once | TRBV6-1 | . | CASSVVGVLTEAFF | TGTGCCAGCAGTGTCGTAGGGGTACTCACTGAAGCTTTCTTT
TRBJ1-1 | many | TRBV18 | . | CASSQNGKNTEAFF | TGTGCCAGCTCACAAAACGGCAAGAACACTGAAGCTTTCTTT
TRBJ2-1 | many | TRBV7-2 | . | CASSLSAANNEQFF | TGTGCCAGCAGCTTAAGTGCGGCGAACAATGAGCAGTTCTTC
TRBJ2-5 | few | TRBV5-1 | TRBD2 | CASSRAGEETQYF | TGCGCCAGCAGCCGCGCGGGGGAAGAGACCCAGTACTTC
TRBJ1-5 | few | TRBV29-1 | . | CSVGQRNQPQHF | TGCAGCGTTGGACAGCGCAATCAGCCCCAGCATTTT
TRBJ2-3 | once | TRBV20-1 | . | CSASLVMDTQYF | TGCAGTGCTAGCCTGGTGATGGATACGCAGTATTTT
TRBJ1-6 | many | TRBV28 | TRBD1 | CASSSDREYSPLHF | TGTGCCAGCAGTTCTGACAGGGAGTATTCACCCCTCCACTTT
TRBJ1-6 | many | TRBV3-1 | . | CASSQDVGREESPLHF | TGTGCCAGCAGCCAAGACGTCGGCAGGGAGGAATCACCCCTCCACTTT
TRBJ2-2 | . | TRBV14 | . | CASSPSGRELFF | TGTGCCAGCAGCCCCTCGGGCCGGGAGCTGTTTTTT
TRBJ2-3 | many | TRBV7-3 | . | CASSPPQTDTQYF | TGTGCCAGCAGCCCCCCCCAAACAGATACGCAGTATTTT
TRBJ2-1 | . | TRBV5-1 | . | CASKPDGGLGYNEQFF | TGCGCCAGCAAGCCGGACGGGGGCCTGGGCTACAATGAGCAGTTCTTC
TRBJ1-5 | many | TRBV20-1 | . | CSARSAQGGQPQHF | TGCAGTGCTAGATCGGCACAGGGAGGTCAGCCCCAGCATTTT
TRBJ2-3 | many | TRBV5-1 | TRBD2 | CASSHPRGGGTDTQYF | TGCGCCAGCAGCCACCCGCGGGGCGGGGGGACAGATACGCAGTATTTT
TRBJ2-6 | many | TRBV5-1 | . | CASRSDWLSGANVLTF | TGCGCCAGCCGTTCCGACTGGCTTTCTGGGGCCAACGTCCTGACTTTC
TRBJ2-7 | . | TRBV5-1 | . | CASPLPDSGIKAYEQYF | TGCGCCAGCCCCCTCCCTGATTCTGGAATTAAGGCCTACGAGCAGTACTTC
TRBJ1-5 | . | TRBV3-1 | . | CASRNGNGGQPQHF | TGTGCCAGCAGAAACGGGAACGGCGGTCAGCCCCAGCATTTT
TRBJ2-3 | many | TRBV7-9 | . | CASSLVPGGPDTQYF | TGTGCCAGCAGCTTAGTTCCAGGCGGGCCGGATACGCAGTATTTT
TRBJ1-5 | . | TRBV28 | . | CASSLCRGPLRSNQPQHF | TGTGCCAGCAGTTTATGCAGGGGACCCCTAAGGAGCAATCAGCCCCAGCATTTT
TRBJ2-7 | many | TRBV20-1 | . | CSARDGLQSNYEQYF | TGCAGTGCTAGAGATGGACTCCAATCCAACTACGAGCAGTACTTC
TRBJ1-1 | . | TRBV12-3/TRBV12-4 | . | CASSLVEAFF | TGTGCCAGCAGTTTAGTGGAAGCTTTCTTT
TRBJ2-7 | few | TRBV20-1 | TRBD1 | CSAGLFGTGAHEQYF | TGCAGTGCTGGGCTGTTCGGGACAGGGGCCCACGAGCAGTACTTC
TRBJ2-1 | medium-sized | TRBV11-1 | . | CASKPGQATYNEQFF | TGTGCCAGCAAACCCGGGCAGGCCACCTACAATGAGCAGTTCTTC
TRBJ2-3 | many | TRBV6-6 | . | CASSYSTGADTQYF | TGTGCCAGCAGTTACTCGACCGGGGCAGATACGCAGTATTTT
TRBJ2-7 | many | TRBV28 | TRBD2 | CASSFTSEPYEQYF | TGTGCCAGCAGTTTCACTAGCGAACCCTACGAGCAGTACTTC
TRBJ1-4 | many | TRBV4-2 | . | CASSQALGSTSEKLFF | TGTGCCAGCAGCCAAGCCTTGGGGTCAACTAGTGAAAAACTGTTTTTT
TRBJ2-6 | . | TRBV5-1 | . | CASSLSGASSGANVLTF | TGCGCCAGCAGCTTGTCAGGGGCCTCCTCTGGGGCCAACGTCCTGACTTTC
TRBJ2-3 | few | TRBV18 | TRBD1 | CASSRRDRGDTQYF | TGTGCCAGCTCACGCCGGGACAGGGGTGATACGCAGTATTTT
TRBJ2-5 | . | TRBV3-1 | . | CASSQGWRAQETQYF | TGTGCCAGCAGCCAAGGATGGCGCGCTCAAGAGACCCAGTACTTC
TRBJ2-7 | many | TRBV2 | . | CASSLHEQYF | TGTGCCAGCAGTCTACACGAGCAGTACTTC
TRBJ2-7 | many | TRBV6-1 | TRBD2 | CASSEWASGGRDEQYF | TGTGCCAGCAGTGAATGGGCTAGCGGGGGCCGGGACGAGCAGTACTTC
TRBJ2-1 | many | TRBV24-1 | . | CATSDLQLGGSYNEQFF | TGTGCCACCAGTGATTTGCAACTCGGGGGCTCCTACAATGAGCAGTTCTTC
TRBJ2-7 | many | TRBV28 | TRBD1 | CASSFRRTGGSYEQYF | TGTGCCAGCAGTTTTAGGAGGACAGGGGGCTCCTACGAGCAGTACTTC
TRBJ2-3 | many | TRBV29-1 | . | CSVLGGRGVDTQYF | TGCAGCGTCCTAGGCGGCAGGGGGGTCGATACGCAGTATTTT
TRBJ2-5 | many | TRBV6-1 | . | CASREISGTGETQYF | TGTGCCAGCAGAGAAATTTCCGGGACTGGAGAGACCCAGTACTTC
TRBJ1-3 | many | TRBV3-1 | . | CASSPRTEAFGNTIYF | TGTGCCAGCAGCCCCCGGACAGAGGCGTTCGGAAACACCATATATTTT
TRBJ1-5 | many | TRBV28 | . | CASSFGQLDQPQHF | TGTGCCAGCAGTTTTGGACAGTTAGATCAGCCCCAGCATTTT
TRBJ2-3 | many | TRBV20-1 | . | CSARDQNEGTDTQYF | TGCAGTGCTAGAGATCAAAACGAGGGCACAGATACGCAGTATTTT